The rows below give T cell receptor beta chains drawn from one sample of a study of T cells in Graves' hyperthyroidism and ophthalmopathy. TCRdb re-derived calls from the multiplex PCR reads in MiXCR, one entry per CDR3 protein. The sample holds approximately 510,000 distinct CDR3 sequences, less than 25% seen once. Material for sequencing was blood. The receptors originated from a young man with Graves' hyperthyroidism. Both conserved end residues are part of each CDR3. A D gene is named only where the DNA matches it firmly. The size of a clone is reported for some rows only, either as once, few or many, or as a class for expanded clones.

d_gene	v_gene	abundance	j_gene	CDR3nt	CDR3aa
.	TRBV28	many	TRBJ1-1	TGTGCCAGCAGTTTATCAGAGGGGGACACTGAAGCTTTCTTT	CASSLSEGDTEAFF
.	TRBV6-5	many	TRBJ1-1	TGTGCCAGCAGCTACGGTACTGGGAACACTGAAGCTTTCTTT	CASSYGTGNTEAFF
.	TRBV6-1	many	TRBJ2-5	TGTGCCAGCAGCCATCAAGAGACCCAGTACTTC	CASSHQETQYF
.	TRBV11-2	many	TRBJ2-2	TGTGCCAGCAGCTTAGTGTTTGGGGTAGGAACCGGGGAGCTGTTTTTT	CASSLVFGVGTGELFF
TRBD1	TRBV11-2	many	TRBJ2-5	TGTGCCAGCAGCTTATACGGCCAGGGGGATGGGACCCAGTACTTC	CASSLYGQGDGTQYF
.	TRBV20-1	many	TRBJ1-3	TGCAGTGCTAGAGCACAGGGCTTCCCTGGAAACACCATATATTTT	CSARAQGFPGNTIYF
.	TRBV2	many	TRBJ1-2	TGTGCCAGCAGCCAAGGGGCCCACGAGGCATATGGCTACACCTTC	CASSQGAHEAYGYTF
.	TRBV18	.	TRBJ2-7	TGTGCCAGCTCACCCCCAGCGGAATCCGGAGTCTACGAGCAGTACTTC	CASSPPAESGVYEQYF
.	TRBV6-5	many	TRBJ2-3	TGTGCCAGCAGTTACCGCGGGACTCCCGCGGATACGCAGTATTTT	CASSYRGTPADTQYF
TRBD2	TRBV7-2	few	TRBJ2-1	TGTGCCAGCAGCTTAGAAGGACTAGCGGAGGGAGAGCAGTTCTTC	CASSLEGLAEGEQFF
.	TRBV7-2	many	TRBJ1-2	TGTGCCAGCAGCTTAAGTGCCCAATATGGCTACACCTTC	CASSLSAQYGYTF
TRBD1	TRBV2	many	TRBJ1-1	TGTGCCAGCAGTGAAGATGAGGGGGCAAACACTGAAGCTTTCTTT	CASSEDEGANTEAFF
.	TRBV18	many	TRBJ2-5	TGTGCCAGCTCAGTCAAAGAGACCCAGTACTTC	CASSVKETQYF
TRBD1	TRBV6-1	many	TRBJ2-2	TGTGCCAGCAACAACAGGGGGCAGGCCGGGGAGCTGTTTTTT	CASNNRGQAGELFF
.	TRBV28	.	TRBJ2-6	TGTGCCAGCAGTCAATTAATCTCTGGGGCCAACGTCCTGACTTTC	CASSQLISGANVLTF
TRBD1	TRBV6-5	many	TRBJ2-7	TGTGCCACCCGGGACAGGGGGCGCATAGGTGAGCAGTACTTC	CATRDRGRIGEQYF
.	TRBV11-1	few	TRBJ1-1	TGTGCCAGCAGCTTCCTCCAGTGGCCACTTAGCGACACTGAAGCTTTCTTT	CASSFLQWPLSDTEAFF
.	TRBV29-1	many	TRBJ2-7	TGCAGCGTTGAGGCAGGGACCTCCTACGAGCAGTACTTC	CSVEAGTSYEQYF
.	TRBV6-5	.	TRBJ2-5	TGTGCCAGCAGTTACTACAAGAAAGAGACCCAGTACTTC	CASSYYKKETQYF
.	TRBV20-1	many	TRBJ1-5	TGCAGCGCAGGGAGGGAACTTGAGCCAGGACAGCCCCAGCATTTT	CSAGRELEPGQPQHF
.	TRBV6-5	many	TRBJ2-3	TGTGCCAGCAGTTTCAACCCTAGCACAGATACGCAGTATTTT	CASSFNPSTDTQYF
TRBD1	TRBV12-5	many	TRBJ2-7	TGTGCTAGTGGTTCCATACAGGGGATTGCCTACGAGCAGTACTTC	CASGSIQGIAYEQYF
.	TRBV15	few	TRBJ1-5	TGTGCCACCAGCAGTTACCCCCCCGGGACTGGTCAGCCCCAGCATTTT	CATSSYPPGTGQPQHF
.	TRBV6-5	.	TRBJ2-5	TGTGCCAGCAGTTCCAGCCCCTCCTTAGTAAGCAGGGGACAGACCCAGTACTTC	CASSSSPSLVSRGQTQYF
.	TRBV5-1	many	TRBJ2-7	TGCGCCAGCAGTCCCACCTTGGGGGTAACCTACGAGCAGTACTTC	CASSPTLGVTYEQYF
.	TRBV20-1	many	TRBJ2-3	TGCAGTGCTAGAATAGATAGTAGCACAGATACGCAGTATTTT	CSARIDSSTDTQYF
.	TRBV6-1	many	TRBJ2-2	TGTGCCAGCAGTGAATCGACCGATACCGGGGAGCTGTTTTTT	CASSESTDTGELFF
TRBD2	TRBV12-3/TRBV12-4	many	TRBJ2-7	TGTGCCAGCGCGGGGGAGCCCTACGAGCAGTACTTC	CASAGEPYEQYF
.	TRBV5-5	few	TRBJ1-1	TGTGCCAGCAGCTGGAGCGCTGGAACGAACACTGAAGCTTTCTTT	CASSWSAGTNTEAFF
.	TRBV11-2	.	TRBJ2-6	TGTGCCAGCAGCTATTATTCGGCAGGCTCTGGGGCCAACGTCCTGACTTTC	CASSYYSAGSGANVLTF
.	TRBV5-6	.	TRBJ2-7	TGTGCCAGCAGCTTAGGGACGTCGGAATACGAGCAGTACTTC	CASSLGTSEYEQYF
.	TRBV20-1	many	TRBJ1-5	TGCAGTGCGGCGGGAAGAAATAGCAATCAGCCCCAGCATTTT	CSAAGRNSNQPQHF
.	TRBV5-1	many	TRBJ2-2	TGCGCCAGCAGCCCCAACACAGACACATCGAACACCGGGGAGCTGTTTTTT	CASSPNTDTSNTGELFF
.	TRBV18	.	TRBJ1-1	TGTGCCAGCTCACCAATGGGGGAAGTGACTGAAGCTTTCTTT	CASSPMGEVTEAFF
.	TRBV7-8	many	TRBJ1-1	TGTGCCAGCAGCCCCGGGTGGGAGGGAATACAAGCTTTCTTT	CASSPGWEGIQAFF
.	TRBV7-8	.	TRBJ2-6	TGTGCCAGCAGCTTCGGGACGCAGGCAACTGGGGCCAACGTCCTGACTTTC	CASSFGTQATGANVLTF
TRBD1	TRBV19	.	TRBJ1-5	TGTGCCAGTAGTGTCCCTGGGACAGGGAGCAATCAGCCCCAGCATTTT	CASSVPGTGSNQPQHF
.	TRBV20-1	few	TRBJ2-7	TGCGGTGCTAGAGGCGGCGCCTACGAGCAGTACTTC	CGARGGAYEQYF
.	TRBV12-3/TRBV12-4	many	TRBJ1-3	TGTGCCAGCAGTTTAGGGCCCTCCGGAGGAGGAAACACCATATATTTT	CASSLGPSGGGNTIYF
.	TRBV7-9	.	TRBJ1-1	TGTGCCAGCAGCTTTTATAACAGGGAAGCTTTCTTT	CASSFYNREAFF
.	TRBV6-1	many	TRBJ1-2	TGTGCCAGCAGCATACTACAACAGGGCGGGTACACCTTC	CASSILQQGGYTF